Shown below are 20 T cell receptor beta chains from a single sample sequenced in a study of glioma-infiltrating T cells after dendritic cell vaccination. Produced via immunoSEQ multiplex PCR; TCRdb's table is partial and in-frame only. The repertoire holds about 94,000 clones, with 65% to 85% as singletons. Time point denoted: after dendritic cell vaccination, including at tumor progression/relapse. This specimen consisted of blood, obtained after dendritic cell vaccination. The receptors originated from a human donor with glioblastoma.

CDR3 sequence reads: CSVITLTGPTGELFF. The CDR3, as DNA: TGCAGCGTTATAACTTTGACAGGCCCCACCGGGGAGCTGTTTTTT. The J gene is TRBJ2-2, the V gene TRBV29-1, with D maybe TRBD1 (6 bases). V lost 5 bases and J lost 4, with 17 bases in between. The CDR3 extends over 15 amino acids. Germline CDR1 and CDR2: SQVTM and ANQGSEA.

Here the CDR3 reads CASSSGLAGVTDTQYF. CDR3 DNA: TGCGCCAGCAGCTCGGGACTAGCGGGAGTCACAGATACGCAGTATTTT. V usage is TRBV5-1 and J usage is TRBJ2-3, with 14 bases that match TRBD2. After removal of 3 bases from V and 2 bases from J, the junction contained 2 bases not matched to a gene. CDR1 is SGHRS, CDR2 YFSETQ, per germline. This CDR3 has 16 residues.

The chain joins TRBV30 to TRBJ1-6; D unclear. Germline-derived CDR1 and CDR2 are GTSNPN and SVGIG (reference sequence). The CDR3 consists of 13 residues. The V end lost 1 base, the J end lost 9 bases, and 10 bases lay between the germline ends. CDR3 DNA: TGTGCCTGGAGTGCGGGGTCCGGTTCACCCCTCCACTTT. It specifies CAWSAGSGSPLHF.

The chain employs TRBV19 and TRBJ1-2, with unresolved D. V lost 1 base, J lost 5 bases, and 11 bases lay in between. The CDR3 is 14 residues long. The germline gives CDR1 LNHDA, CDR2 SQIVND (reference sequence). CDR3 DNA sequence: TGTGCCAGTAGTATAGGGAGGGATTCATATGGCTACACCTTC. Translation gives CASSIGRDSYGYTF.

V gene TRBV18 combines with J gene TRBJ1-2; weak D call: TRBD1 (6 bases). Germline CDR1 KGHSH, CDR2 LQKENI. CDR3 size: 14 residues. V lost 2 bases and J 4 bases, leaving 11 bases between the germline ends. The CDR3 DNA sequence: TGTGCCAGCTCACCAACAGGGTCGGTCTATGGCTACACCTTC. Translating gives CASSPTGSVYGYTF.

The CDR3 nucleotides read TGTGCCAGCAGCTTAGAAGGACGGCGGGGTTCAGATACGCAGTATTTT. Residues: CASSLEGRRGSDTQYF. The V call is TRBV11-2, the J call TRBJ2-3; D is perhaps TRBD2 (6 bases). Trimming took 0 bases from V and 4 from J, leaving 14 bases between them. Per the germline V gene, CDR1 is SGHAT and CDR2 is FQNNGV. The CDR3 is 16 residues long.

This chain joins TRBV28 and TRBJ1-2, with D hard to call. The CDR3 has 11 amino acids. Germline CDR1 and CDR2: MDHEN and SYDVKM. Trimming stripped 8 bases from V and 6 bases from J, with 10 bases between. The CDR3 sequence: CASSSRDGYTF. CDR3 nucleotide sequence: TGTGCCAGCTCCTCGAGAGATGGCTACACCTTC.

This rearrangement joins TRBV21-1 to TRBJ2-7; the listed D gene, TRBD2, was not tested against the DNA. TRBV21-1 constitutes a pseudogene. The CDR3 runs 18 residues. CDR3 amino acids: CASSKTLCSARANYEQYF. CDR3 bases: TGTGCCAGCAGCAAAACCCTTTGCTCCGCGAGAGCTAACTACGAGCAGTACTTC.

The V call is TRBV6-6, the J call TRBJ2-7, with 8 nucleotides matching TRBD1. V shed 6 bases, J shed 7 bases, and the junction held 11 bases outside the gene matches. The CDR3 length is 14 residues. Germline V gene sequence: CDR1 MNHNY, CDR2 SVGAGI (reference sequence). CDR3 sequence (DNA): TGTGCCAGCAGCCTCACAGGGGGAGTGCGGGAGCAGTACTTC. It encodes CASSLTGGVREQYF.

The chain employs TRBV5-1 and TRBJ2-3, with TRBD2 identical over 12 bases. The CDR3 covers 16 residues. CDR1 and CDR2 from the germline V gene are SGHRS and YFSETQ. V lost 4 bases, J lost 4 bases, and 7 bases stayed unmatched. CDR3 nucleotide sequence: TGCGCCAGCAGCATAGGACTAGCGGGGACGTCAGATACGCAGTATTTT. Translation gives CASSIGLAGTSDTQYF.

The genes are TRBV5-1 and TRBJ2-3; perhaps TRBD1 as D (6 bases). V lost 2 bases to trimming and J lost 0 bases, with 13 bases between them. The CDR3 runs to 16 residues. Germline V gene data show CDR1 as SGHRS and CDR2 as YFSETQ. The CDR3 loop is CASSLNREWSTDTQYF. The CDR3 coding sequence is TGCGCCAGCAGCTTAAACAGGGAGTGGAGCACAGATACGCAGTATTTT.

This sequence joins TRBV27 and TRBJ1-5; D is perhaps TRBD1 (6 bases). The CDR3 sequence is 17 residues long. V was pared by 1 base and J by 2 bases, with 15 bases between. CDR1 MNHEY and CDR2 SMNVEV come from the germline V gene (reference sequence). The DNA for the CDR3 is TGTGCCAGCAGTTTATGGGGCGCGGCAGGGGGCAATCAGCCCCAGCATTTT. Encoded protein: CASSLWGAAGGNQPQHF.

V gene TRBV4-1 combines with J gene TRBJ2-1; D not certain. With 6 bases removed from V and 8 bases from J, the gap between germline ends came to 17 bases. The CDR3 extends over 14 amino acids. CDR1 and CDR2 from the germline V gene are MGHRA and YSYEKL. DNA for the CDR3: TGCGCCAGCAGTCGCATGCCCCTATTGGATGAGCAGTTCTTC. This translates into CASSRMPLLDEQFF.

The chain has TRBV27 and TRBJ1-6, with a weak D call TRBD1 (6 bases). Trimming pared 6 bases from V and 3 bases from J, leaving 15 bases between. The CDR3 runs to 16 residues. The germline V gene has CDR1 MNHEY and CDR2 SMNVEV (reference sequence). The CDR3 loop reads CASRDQQGNYNSPLHF. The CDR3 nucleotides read TGTGCCAGCAGAGATCAACAGGGAAACTATAATTCACCCCTCCACTTT.

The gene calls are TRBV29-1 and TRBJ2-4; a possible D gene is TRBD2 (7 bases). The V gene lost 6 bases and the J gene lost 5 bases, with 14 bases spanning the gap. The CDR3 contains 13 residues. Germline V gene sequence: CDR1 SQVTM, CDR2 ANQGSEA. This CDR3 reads CSVKRGGQNIQYF. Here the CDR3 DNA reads TGCAGCGTCAAGAGGGGGGGCCAAAACATTCAGTACTTC.

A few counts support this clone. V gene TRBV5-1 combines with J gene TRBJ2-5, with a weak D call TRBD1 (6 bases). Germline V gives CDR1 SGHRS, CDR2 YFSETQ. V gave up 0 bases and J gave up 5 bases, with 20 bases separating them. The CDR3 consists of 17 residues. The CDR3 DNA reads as TGCGCCAGCAGCTTGGACGCCCCCGGGACACTGCTTGAGACCCAGTACTTC. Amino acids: CASSLDAPGTLLETQYF.

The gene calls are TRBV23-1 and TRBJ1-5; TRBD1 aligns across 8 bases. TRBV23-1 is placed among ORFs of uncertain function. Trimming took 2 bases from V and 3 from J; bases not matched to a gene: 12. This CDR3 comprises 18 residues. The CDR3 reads CASSQTGWTGWNNQPQHF. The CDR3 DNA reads TGCGCCAGCAGTCAAACGGGCTGGACAGGGTGGAACAATCAGCCCCAGCATTTT.

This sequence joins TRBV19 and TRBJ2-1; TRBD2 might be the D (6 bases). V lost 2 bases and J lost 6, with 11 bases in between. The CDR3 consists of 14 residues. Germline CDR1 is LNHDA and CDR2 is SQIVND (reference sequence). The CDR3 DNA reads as TGTGCCAGTAGTATAAGTACTAGCAGCAATGAGCAGTTCTTC. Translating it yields CASSISTSSNEQFF. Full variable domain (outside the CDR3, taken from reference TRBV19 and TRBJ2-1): DGGITQSPKYLFRKEGQNVTLSCEQNLNHDAMYWYRQDPGQGLRLIYYSQIVNDFQKGDIAEGYSVSREKKESFPLTVTSAQKNPTAFYLCASSISTSSNEQFFGPGTRLTVL.

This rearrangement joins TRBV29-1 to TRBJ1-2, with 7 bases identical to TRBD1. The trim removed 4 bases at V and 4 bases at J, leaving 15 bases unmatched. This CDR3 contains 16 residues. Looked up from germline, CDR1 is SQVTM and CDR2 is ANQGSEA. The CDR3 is CSVGYVRPGGTYGYTF. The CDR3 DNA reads TGCAGCGTTGGTTACGTTAGGCCAGGGGGTACCTATGGCTACACCTTC. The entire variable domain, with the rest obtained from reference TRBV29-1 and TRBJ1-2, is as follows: SAVISQKPSRDICQRGTSLTIQCQVDSQVTMMFWYRQQPGQSLTLIATANQGSEATYESGFVIDKFPISRPNLTFSTLTVSNMSPEDSSIYLCSVGYVRPGGTYGYTFGSGTRLTVV.

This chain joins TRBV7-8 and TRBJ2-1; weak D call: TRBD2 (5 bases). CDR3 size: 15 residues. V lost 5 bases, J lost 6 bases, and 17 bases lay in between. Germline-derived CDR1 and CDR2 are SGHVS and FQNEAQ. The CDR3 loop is CASSPTRVSFNEQFF. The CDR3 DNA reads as TGTGCCAGCAGCCCGACGCGGGTGTCTTTCAATGAGCAGTTCTTC. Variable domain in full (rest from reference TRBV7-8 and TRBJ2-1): GAGVSQSPRYKVAKRGQDVALRCDPISGHVSLFWYQQALGQGPEFLTYFQNEAQLDKSGLPSDRFFAERPEGSVSTLKIQRTQQEDSAVYLCASSPTRVSFNEQFFGPGTRLTVL.